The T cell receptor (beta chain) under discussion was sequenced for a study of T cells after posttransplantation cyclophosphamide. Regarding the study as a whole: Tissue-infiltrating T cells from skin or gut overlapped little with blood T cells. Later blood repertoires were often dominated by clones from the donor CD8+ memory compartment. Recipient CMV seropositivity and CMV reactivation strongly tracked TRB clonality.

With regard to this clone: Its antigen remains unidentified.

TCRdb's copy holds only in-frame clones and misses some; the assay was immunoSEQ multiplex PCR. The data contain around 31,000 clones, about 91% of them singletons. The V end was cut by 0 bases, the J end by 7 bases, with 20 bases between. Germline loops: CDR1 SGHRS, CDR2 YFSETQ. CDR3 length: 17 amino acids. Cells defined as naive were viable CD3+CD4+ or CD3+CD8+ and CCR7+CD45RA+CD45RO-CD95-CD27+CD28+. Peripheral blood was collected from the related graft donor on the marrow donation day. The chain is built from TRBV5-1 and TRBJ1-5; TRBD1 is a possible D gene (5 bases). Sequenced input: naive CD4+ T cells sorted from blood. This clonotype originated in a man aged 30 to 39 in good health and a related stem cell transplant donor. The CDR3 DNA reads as TGCGCCAGCAGCTTGGTTCTAAGGCGGGCGGAGGGGCAGCCCCAGCATTTT. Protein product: CASSLVLRRAEGQPQHF.